The 18 T cell receptor beta chains below were found in one sample sequenced in a study of T-cell memory formation after mild COVID-19 (dated by TCRdb to the early 2020s). The library was obtained by 5' RACE. TCRdb records Illumina NovaSeq 6000 as the sequencer. TCRdb trimmed the raw reads at Q25, called clones with MiXCR and kept productive beta chains. Rows with a matching CDR3 protein are joined into one entry that keeps the most common DNA and genes. Here the sample has about 110,000 distinct CDR3 sequences; 18% occur a single time. Roughly 6% of the sample is held by the ten biggest clonotypes. Sequencing was done on a sample of PBMCs or a T cell subset sorted from them (not recorded which). The receptors originated from a man between 18 and 35 years old who had mild COVID-19 (a few samples of this study predate the infection). The sample titles of this study are shuffled in the database, so cell type and time point are left out; the donor was told from shared clones.

This chain joins TRBV5-1 and TRBJ2-3; D is perhaps TRBD1 (6 bases). Germline assignment: CDR1 SGHRS and CDR2 YFSETQ. The ends were cut back, 4 bases at V and 6 bases at J, with 12 bases in the middle. There are 13 residues in the CDR3. The CDR3 nucleotides are TGCGCCAGCAGCAGAAACAGGGTGGATACGCAGTATTTT. It yields the protein CASSRNRVDTQYF.

This clonotype showed up just a few times. This chain uses TRBV7-3 with TRBJ1-6; no definite D call. Per germline, CDR1 SGHTA and CDR2 FQGTGA. The CDR3 runs to 15 residues. Trimming shortened V by 5 bases and J by 6 bases, and 14 bases separated the two germline ends. The CDR3 coding sequence is TGTGCCAGCAGCGAAAGACCGTTGTTTAATTCACCCCTCCACTTT. Translating gives CASSERPLFNSPLHF.

This clonotype was detected many times. This CDR3 reads CASSPSDRAQETQYF. In nucleotides, the CDR3 is TGTGCCAGCTCACCATCGGACAGGGCCCAAGAGACCCAGTACTTC. V is TRBV18 and J is TRBJ2-5, with TRBD1 identical over 8 bases. Germline CDR1 reads KGHSH; CDR2 reads LQKENI. The J segment lost 1 base and the V segment lost 2 bases, leaving 3 bases of the junction unmatched. The CDR3 spans 15 residues.

The CDR3 bases are TGTGCCAGCAGCCAAAGGATGCAGGGGGGTCAGCCCCAGCATTTT. Its protein is CASSQRMQGGQPQHF. V gene TRBV4-2 combines with J gene TRBJ1-5; 7 positions agree with TRBD1. V shed 2 bases, J shed 6 bases, and the junction held 7 bases outside the gene matches. Germline CDR1 is LGHNA and CDR2 is YNFKEQ. There are 15 residues in the CDR3.

V gene TRBV4-2 combines with J gene TRBJ2-3, with D unresolved. Trimming left V 2 bases short and J 1 base short, with 13 bases between. The CDR3 runs 16 residues. Germline V gene sequence: CDR1 LGHNA, CDR2 YNFKEQ. The CDR3 DNA reads TGTGCCAGCAGCCAACTCAACTCCGGCCGCACAGATACGCAGTATTTT. Protein sequence: CASSQLNSGRTDTQYF.

This clonotype has more than one count but fewer than ten. V usage is TRBV15 and J usage is TRBJ2-2, with D maybe TRBD1 (6 bases). Trimming left V 5 bases short and J 0 bases short, with 10 bases between. This CDR3 spans 15 amino acids. The germline V gene has CDR1 LNHNV and CDR2 YYDKDF (reference sequence). CDR3 in DNA: TGTGCCACCAGCTTCCGACAGGCGAACACCGGGGAGCTGTTTTTT. Its protein is CATSFRQANTGELFF.

This clonotype was counted a few times. The J gene is TRBJ2-4, the V gene TRBV5-1, with D perhaps given as TRBD1 or TRBD2 (6 bases each). Germline CDR1 is SGHRS and CDR2 is YFSETQ. The CDR3 loop spans 15 amino acids. Between the trimmed V and J ends, which lost 0 bases and 6 bases, there was a span of 13 bases. This CDR3 reads CASSLATGTGNIQYF. The DNA of the CDR3 is TGCGCCAGCAGCTTGGCAACAGGGACTGGAAACATTCAGTACTTC.

For this clonotype: An end of the junction differs from the germline gene, which may be a read error. The chain recombines TRBV11-2 with TRBJ1-2; no clear D gene. In germline, CDR1 is SGHAT, CDR2 FQNNGV. CDR3 length equals 13 residues. The CDR3 here is CASSLSRSGGCTF. The CDR3, as DNA: TGTGCCAGCAGCTTATCGCGGTCGGGTGGCTGCACCTTC.

This chain connects TRBV3-1 to TRBJ2-1, with 10 bases fitting TRBD2. CDR1 and CDR2 (germline): LGHDT, YNNKEL (reference sequence). The CDR3 extends over 18 amino acids. Trimming removed 0 bases from V and 6 bases from J; junction bases left unmatched: 11. The CDR3 region is CASSQDYLRTSGPNEQFF. CDR3 nucleotides: TGTGCCAGCAGCCAAGATTATCTGAGGACTAGCGGACCCAATGAGCAGTTCTTC.

This clonotype has just a few counts. The V gene is TRBV28, the J gene TRBJ1-6; a weak D match, TRBD1 (6 bases). CDR3 length equals 15 residues. Per the germline V gene, CDR1 is MDHEN and CDR2 is SYDVKM. Trimming cost V 5 bases and J 10 bases, with 18 bases left between them. As DNA, the CDR3 is TGTGCCAGCAGTGTCTTTACAGGGACCCGCTCACCCCTCCACTTT. It encodes CASSVFTGTRSPLHF.

In its sample, this clonotype was seen a few times. The chain uses TRBV7-8 and TRBJ2-7, with a tentative D call TRBD2 (6 bases). CDR3 length: 12 amino acids. Trimming removed 5 bases at V and 4 bases at J, with 9 bases between. CDR1 and CDR2 (germline): SGHVS, FQNEAQ. For the CDR3, the DNA is TGTGCCAGCAGCCCACGGGGGTACGAGCAGTACGTC. Translating it yields CASSPRGYEQYV.

The V gene is TRBV10-3, the J gene TRBJ2-3, with TRBD2 as a possible D gene (5 bases). The V and J ends lost 4 bases and 6 bases respectively, with 5 bases between them. The germline gives CDR1 ENHRY, CDR2 SYGVKD. The CDR3 runs 11 residues. This chain's CDR3 is CAISGEDTQYF. The CDR3 nucleotides are TGTGCCATCAGTGGGGAGGATACGCAGTATTTT.

In its sample, this clonotype was seen a few times. The chain has TRBV3-1 and TRBJ2-4, with a weak D call TRBD1 (6 bases). With 0 bases removed from V and 7 bases from J, the gap between germline ends came to 10 bases. CDR1 LGHDT and CDR2 YNNKEL come from the germline V gene (reference sequence). The CDR3 length is 14 residues. The chain's CDR3 is CASSQDRGPNIQYF. The CDR3 nucleotides read TGTGCCAGCAGCCAAGACAGGGGCCCGAACATTCAGTACTTC.

The V and J genes are TRBV4-1 and TRBJ2-1; 7 nucleotides align to TRBD2. This CDR3 is built from 17 residues. Germline V gene sequence: CDR1 MGHRA, CDR2 YSYEKL. V lost 0 bases to trimming and J lost 7 bases; unmatched junction nucleotides: 12. CDR3 in DNA: TGCGCCAGCAGCCAAGATCACGAGACTAGCCAGCGTAATGAGCAGTTCTTC. Encoded protein: CASSQDHETSQRNEQFF.

This clonotype was observed a few times. One end of the junction does not line up with germline, which may come from a read error. The chain recombines TRBV5-1 with TRBJ2-5; D is unclear. This CDR3 has 14 amino acids. CDR1 is SGHRS, CDR2 YFSETQ, per germline. CDR3 nucleotide sequence: TGCGCCAGCAGCTTGTCGATCCTCCAAGGGACCCAGTACTTC. Protein sequence: CASSLSILQGTQYF.

The J gene is TRBJ1-2, the V gene TRBV5-1; 7 nucleotides align to TRBD1. In germline, CDR1 is SGHRS, CDR2 YFSETQ. CDR3 size: 14 residues. V trimming: 4 bases; J trimming: 4 bases; junction bases outside the gene matches: 7. The CDR3 protein is CASSPQGMSYGYTF. CDR3 sequence (DNA): TGCGCCAGCAGCCCACAGGGGATGTCCTATGGCTACACCTTC.

The rearrangement links TRBV9 to TRBJ2-3; D is unresolved. V was clipped by 4 bases and J by 5 bases, with 14 bases between them. Germline CDR1 is SGDLS and CDR2 is YYNGEE. The CDR3 covers 14 residues. CDR3: CASSPGRIKDTQYF. For the CDR3, the DNA is TGTGCCAGCAGCCCCGGCCGAATTAAAGATACGCAGTATTTT.

This clonotype turned up a few times. The V gene is TRBV20-1, the J gene TRBJ2-1, with 9 bases matching TRBD1. The CDR3 extends over 14 amino acids. Germline CDR1 is DFQATT and CDR2 is SNEGSKA (reference sequence). V lost 5 bases, J lost 6 bases, and 8 bases stayed unmatched. CDR3 residues: CSAYARTGANEQFF. CDR3 nucleotides: TGCAGTGCTTATGCGAGGACAGGGGCCAATGAGCAGTTCTTC.